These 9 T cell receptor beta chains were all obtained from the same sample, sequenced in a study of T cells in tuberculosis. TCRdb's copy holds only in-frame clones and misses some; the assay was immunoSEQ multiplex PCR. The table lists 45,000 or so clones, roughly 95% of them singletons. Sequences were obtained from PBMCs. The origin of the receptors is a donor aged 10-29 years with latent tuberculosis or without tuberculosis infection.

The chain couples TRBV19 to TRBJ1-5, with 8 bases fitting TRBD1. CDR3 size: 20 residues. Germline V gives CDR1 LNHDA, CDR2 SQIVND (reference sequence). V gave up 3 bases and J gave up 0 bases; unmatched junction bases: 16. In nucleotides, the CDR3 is TGTGCCAGTAGTATCCGAAGCCTTCATACGGACAGGGATAGCAATCAGCCCCAGCATTTT. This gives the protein CASSIRSLHTDRDSNQPQHF.

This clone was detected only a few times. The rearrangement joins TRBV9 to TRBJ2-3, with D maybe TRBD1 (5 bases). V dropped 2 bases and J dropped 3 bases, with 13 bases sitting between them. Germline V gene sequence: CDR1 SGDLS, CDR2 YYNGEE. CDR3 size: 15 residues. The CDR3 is CASSVQGAGTDTQYF. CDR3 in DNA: TGTGCCAGCAGCGTTCAAGGGGCAGGGACAGATACGCAGTATTTT.

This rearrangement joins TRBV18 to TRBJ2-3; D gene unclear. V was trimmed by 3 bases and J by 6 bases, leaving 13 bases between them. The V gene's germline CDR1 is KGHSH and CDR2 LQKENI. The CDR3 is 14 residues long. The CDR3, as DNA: TGTGCCAGCTCACCTCTAGAGAGCTTCGATACGCAGTATTTT. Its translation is CASSPLESFDTQYF.

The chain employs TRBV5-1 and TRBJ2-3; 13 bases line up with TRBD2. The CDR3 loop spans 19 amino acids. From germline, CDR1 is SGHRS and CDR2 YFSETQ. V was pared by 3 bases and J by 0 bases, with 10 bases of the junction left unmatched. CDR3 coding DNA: TGCGCCAGCAGCTCGGGACTAGCGGGGCGTTTTCCTAGCACAGATACGCAGTATTTT. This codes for CASSSGLAGRFPSTDTQYF.

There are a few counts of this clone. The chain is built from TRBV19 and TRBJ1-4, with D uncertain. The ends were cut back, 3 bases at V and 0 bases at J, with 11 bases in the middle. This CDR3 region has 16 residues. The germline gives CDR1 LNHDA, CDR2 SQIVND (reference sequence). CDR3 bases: TGTGCCAGTAGTATGAGGTTTCTCGCAACTAATGAAAAACTGTTTTTT. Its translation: CASSMRFLATNEKLFF.

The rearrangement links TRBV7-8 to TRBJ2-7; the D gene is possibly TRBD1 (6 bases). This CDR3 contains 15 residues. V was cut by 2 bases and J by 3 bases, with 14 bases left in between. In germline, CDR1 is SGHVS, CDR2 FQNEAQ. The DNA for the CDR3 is TGTGCCAGCAGCTTAACCCGACAGGCCGTCTACGAGCAGTACTTC. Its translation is CASSLTRQAVYEQYF.

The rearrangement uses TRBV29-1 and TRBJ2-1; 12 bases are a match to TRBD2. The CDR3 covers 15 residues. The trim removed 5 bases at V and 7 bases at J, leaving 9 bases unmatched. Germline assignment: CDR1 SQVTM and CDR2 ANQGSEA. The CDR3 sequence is CSVRYLAGGRNEQFF. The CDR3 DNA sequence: TGCAGCGTTAGATACCTAGCGGGAGGGCGGAATGAGCAGTTCTTC.

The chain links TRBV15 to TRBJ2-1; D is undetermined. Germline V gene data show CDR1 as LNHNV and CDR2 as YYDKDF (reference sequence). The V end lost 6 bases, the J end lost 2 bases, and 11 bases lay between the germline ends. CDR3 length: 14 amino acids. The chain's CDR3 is CATSSRQTYNEQFF. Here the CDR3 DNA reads TGTGCCACCAGTTCCCGACAAACCTACAATGAGCAGTTCTTC.

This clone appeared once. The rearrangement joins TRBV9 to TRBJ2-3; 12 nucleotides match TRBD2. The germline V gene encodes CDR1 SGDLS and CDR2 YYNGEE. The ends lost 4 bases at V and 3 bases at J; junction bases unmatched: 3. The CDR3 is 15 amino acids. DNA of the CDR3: TGTGCCAGCAGCCCTAGCGGGGGGGGGACAGATACGCAGTATTTT. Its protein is CASSPSGGGTDTQYF.